Sequencing of this TCR beta chain was carried out in a study of chemoradiotherapy in HPV16-positive cancers. For the study at large: Candidate HPV-specific clones and shared TCR motifs came from a couple of HPV16-positive patients. Study conclusions and caveats: Candidate HPV-specific clones and E7-related TCR motifs grew in tumor during treatment. Functional assays defining HPV-specific T cells used only a couple of HPV16-positive patients.

The CDR3 has 14 amino acids. V was cut by 5 bases and J by 3 bases, with 12 bases left in between. Germline-derived CDR1 and CDR2 are SGHAT and FQDESV (reference sequence). Clones were read by immunoSEQ multiplex PCR, and TCRdb kept only the in-frame ones, dropping some. This table has 5,000 to 8,000 clones, about 83% appearing once. Comments on this clone: The antigen remains undetermined.

The origin of this receptor is a human donor with HPV-associated anogenital cancer. This chain joins TRBV11-1 and TRBJ2-3; perhaps TRBD2 as D (5 bases). The source material was tumor tissue, sampled from a patient who underwent chemoradiotherapy. DNA of the CDR3: TGTGCCAGCAGCCCCCAGACTACGACAGATACGCAGTATTTT. It yields the protein CASSPQTTTDTQYF.